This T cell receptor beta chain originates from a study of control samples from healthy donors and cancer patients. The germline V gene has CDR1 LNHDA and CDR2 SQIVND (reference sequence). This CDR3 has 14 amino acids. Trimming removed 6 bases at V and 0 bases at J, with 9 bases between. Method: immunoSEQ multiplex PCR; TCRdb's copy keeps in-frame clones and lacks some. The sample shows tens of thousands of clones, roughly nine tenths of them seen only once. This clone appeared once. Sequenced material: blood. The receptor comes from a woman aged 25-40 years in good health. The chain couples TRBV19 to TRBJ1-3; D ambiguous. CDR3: CASSGRGSGNTIYF. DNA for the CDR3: TGTGCCAGTAGCGGGCGAGGCTCTGGAAACACCATATATTTT.